These 16 T cell receptor beta chains share one sample of origin, sequenced in a study of vaccination and CD4 T cells after COVID-19. Their cognate antigens are unknown. Treatment indicated: roughly ten-day PBMC culture with coronavirus spike peptide pools or control peptides (ViraFEST assay). Cultured CD4+ T cell DNA underwent sequencing with the Oncomine TCR Beta short-read assay. TCRdb passed the PCR reads through MiXCR, listing each CDR3 protein once. The sample lists roughly 17,000 distinct CDR3 sequences, over 30% occurring once. The sample taken for sequencing was CD4+ T cells from blood, cultured in vitro. The receptors derive from a human donor who had recovered from COVID-19.

The V call is TRBV19, the J call TRBJ2-1; tentative D call: TRBD2 (5 bases). In germline, CDR1 is LNHDA, CDR2 SQIVND (reference sequence). The ends were cut back, 3 bases at V and 6 bases at J, with 12 bases in the middle. The CDR3 runs 14 residues. The CDR3 spells CASSMEREGNEQFF. CDR3 nucleotides: TGTGCCAGTAGTATGGAACGGGAAGGCAATGAGCAGTTCTTC.

This clonotype was observed a few times. The chain joins TRBV20-1 to TRBJ1-5; possible D gene TRBD1, 5 bases. Germline V gene data show CDR1 as DFQATT and CDR2 as SNEGSKA (reference sequence). The CDR3 consists of 17 residues. V lost 5 bases to trimming and J lost 2 bases, with 22 bases between them. The CDR3 sequence: CSAGPGALTLGNQPQHF. CDR3 sequence (DNA): TGCAGTGCTGGCCCCGGGGCGCTAACTTTAGGCAATCAGCCCCAGCATTTT.

This chain joins TRBV6-4 and TRBJ2-1; D gene uncertain. There are 13 residues in the CDR3. Germline V gene sequence: CDR1 MRHNA, CDR2 SNTAGT. Trimming pared 3 bases from V and 6 bases from J, leaving 9 bases between. The CDR3: CASSESPINEQFF. The CDR3 DNA is TGTGCCAGCAGTGAATCTCCAATCAATGAGCAGTTCTTC.

The rearrangement joins TRBV6-5 to TRBJ2-1, with D unresolved. Trimming stripped 2 bases from V and 6 bases from J, with 14 bases between. Germline CDR1 and CDR2: MNHEY and SVGAGI. This CDR3 comprises 15 residues. The CDR3 DNA is TGTGCCAGCAGTTACGGCGGCTTATCTCTCAATGAGCAGTTCTTC. Translated, it gives CASSYGGLSLNEQFF.

The V and J genes are TRBV9 and TRBJ2-3; 12 nucleotides line up with TRBD2. CDR3 length: 20 amino acids. The V segment lost 4 bases and the J segment 2 bases; nucleotides outside the gene matches: 17. Per the germline V gene, CDR1 is SGDLS and CDR2 is YYNGEE. The CDR3 nucleotides read TGTGCCAGCAGCATCACTGGGGGGCTAGCGGGAGGGCGTGCCACAGATACGCAGTATTTT. Protein sequence: CASSITGGLAGGRATDTQYF.

The chain links TRBV4-1 to TRBJ2-7, with 10 bases fitting TRBD1. The CDR3 runs 15 residues. The germline V gene has CDR1 MGHRA and CDR2 YSYEKL. V was pared by 5 bases and J by 1 base, with 5 bases of the junction left unmatched. This CDR3 is CASSTRTGGSYEQYF. The CDR3 nucleotides read TGCGCCAGCAGCACTCGGACAGGGGGATCCTACGAGCAGTACTTC.

This clonotype has more than one count but fewer than ten. This chain joins TRBV19 and TRBJ2-5; tentative D call: TRBD2 (7 bases). The CDR3 is made up of 14 amino acids. Germline assignment: CDR1 LNHDA and CDR2 SQIVND (reference sequence). Trimming took 4 bases from V and 4 from J, leaving 13 bases between them. CDR3 DNA: TGTGCCAGTAGTACCTCAAGGGGGGGAGAGACCCAGTACTTC. Translated: CASSTSRGGETQYF.

This clonotype has a handful of counts. V and J are TRBV7-9 and TRBJ1-2; 8 nucleotides align to TRBD1. The V gene end was trimmed by 5 bases and the J gene end by 2 bases; junction bases not matched to a gene: 7. Germline CDR1 reads SEHNR; CDR2 reads FQNEAQ (reference sequence). This CDR3 has 15 amino acids. The CDR3 region has the DNA TGTGCCAGCAGCCAGGGACAGGCCCCGAACTATGGCTACACCTTC. Translation: CASSQGQAPNYGYTF. Full variable domain (missing parts from reference TRBV7-9 and TRBJ1-2): DTGVSQNPRHKITKRGQNVTFRCDPISEHNRLYWYRQTLGQGPEFLTYFQNEAQLEKSRLLSDRFSAERPKGSFSTLEIQRTEQGDSAMYLCASSQGQAPNYGYTFGSGTRLTVV.

The rearrangement uses TRBV7-9 and TRBJ2-7; 8 bases match TRBD1. Germline V gives CDR1 SEHNR, CDR2 FQNEAQ (reference sequence). CDR3 length: 14 residues. Trimming cost V 0 bases and J 3 bases; bases outside gene matches: 1. The CDR3 coding sequence is TGTGCCAGCAGCTTAGCCGGGACAGGCTACGAGCAGTACTTC. It yields the protein CASSLAGTGYEQYF.

This chain joins TRBV20-1 and TRBJ2-7; D gene unclear. V was pared by 6 bases and J by 5 bases, with 11 bases between. The CDR3 has 11 amino acids. In germline, CDR1 is DFQATT, CDR2 SNEGSKA (reference sequence). The CDR3 coding sequence is TGCAGTGCCCTAGGAGTAGACGAGCAGTACTTC. It is translated as CSALGVDEQYF.

In its sample, this clonotype was seen a few times. The J gene is TRBJ2-5, the V gene TRBV7-2; TRBD1 might be the D (6 bases). Per germline, CDR1 SGHTA and CDR2 FQGNSA. CDR3 length equals 15 residues. Trimming cost V 5 bases and J 2 bases, with 15 bases left between them. The CDR3 region is CASSQSRGTQETQYF. The CDR3, as DNA: TGTGCCAGCAGCCAGAGCCGAGGGACACAAGAGACCCAGTACTTC. The full variable domain, rest sourced from reference TRBV7-2 and TRBJ2-5, is GAGVSQSPSNKVTEKGKDVELRCDPISGHTALYWYRQSLGQGLEFLIYFQGNSAPDKSGLPSDRFSAERTGGSVSTLTIQRTQQEDSAVYLCASSQSRGTQETQYFGPGTRLLVL.

This chain connects TRBV5-1 to TRBJ2-1; 16 nucleotides match TRBD2. The CDR3 extends over 17 amino acids. With 0 bases clipped from V and 9 bases from J, the junction kept 6 bases outside the gene matches. Germline-derived CDR1 and CDR2 are SGHRS and YFSETQ. CDR3 coding DNA: TGCGCCAGCAGCTTGGGAGGGACTAGCGGGAGGGCCGTTGAGCAGTTCTTC. Translating it yields CASSLGGTSGRAVEQFF. The full variable domain, with the rest looked up from reference TRBV5-1 and TRBJ2-1, is KAGVTQTPRYLIKTRGQQVTLSCSPISGHRSVSWYQQTPGQGLQFLFEYFSETQRNKGNFPGRFSGRQFSNSRSEMNVSTLELGDSALYLCASSLGGTSGRAVEQFFGPGTRLTVL.

The chain joins TRBV30 to TRBJ1-1; maybe TRBD1 (6 bases). V was shortened by 0 bases and J by 10 bases, with 9 bases between the two germline ends. The germline V gene has CDR1 GTSNPN and CDR2 SVGIG (reference sequence). CDR3 length: 11 amino acids. Written as DNA, the CDR3 is TGTGCCTGGAGTGTGACAGGTGGAGCTTTCTTT. It translates to CAWSVTGGAFF. Filled out from reference TRBV30 and TRBJ1-1, the complete variable domain reads SQTIHQWPATLVQPVGSPLSLECTVEGTSNPNLYWYRQAAGRGLQLLFYSVGIGQISSEVPQNLSASRPQDRQFILSSKKLLLSDSGFYLCAWSVTGGAFFGQGTRLTVV.

The chain recombines TRBV5-1 with TRBJ2-4, with D maybe TRBD1 (6 bases). The ends were cut back, 4 bases at V and 4 bases at J, with 15 bases in the middle. CDR1 SGHRS and CDR2 YFSETQ come from the germline V gene. The CDR3 sequence is 15 residues long. CDR3 DNA sequence: TGCGCCAGCAGCCCAACTGTCGGACAGAAAAACATTCAGTACTTC. It encodes CASSPTVGQKNIQYF.

The chain employs TRBV7-2 and TRBJ2-7; 7 nucleotides line up with TRBD2. V was pared by 6 bases and J by 4 bases, with 9 bases of the junction left unmatched. CDR3 length: 14 residues. The germline V gene has CDR1 SGHTA and CDR2 FQGNSA. This chain's CDR3 is CASREWQRGYEQYF. CDR3 coding DNA: TGTGCCAGCAGGGAGTGGCAGCGGGGATACGAGCAGTACTTC. Combining the CDR3 with reference TRBV7-2 and TRBJ2-7 gives the whole variable domain GAGVSQSPSNKVTEKGKDVELRCDPISGHTALYWYRQSLGQGLEFLIYFQGNSAPDKSGLPSDRFSAERTGGSVSTLTIQRTQQEDSAVYLCASREWQRGYEQYFGPGTRLTVT.

This rearrangement joins TRBV20-1 to TRBJ2-7; 8 nucleotides align to TRBD2. The CDR3 is 13 residues long. J was trimmed by 5 bases and V by 3 bases; bases with no gene match: 6. The germline CDR1 and CDR2 sequences are DFQATT and SNEGSKA (reference sequence). CDR3: CSASGRAVHEQYF. The CDR3 nucleotides are TGCAGTGCTAGCGGGAGGGCCGTCCACGAGCAGTACTTC.